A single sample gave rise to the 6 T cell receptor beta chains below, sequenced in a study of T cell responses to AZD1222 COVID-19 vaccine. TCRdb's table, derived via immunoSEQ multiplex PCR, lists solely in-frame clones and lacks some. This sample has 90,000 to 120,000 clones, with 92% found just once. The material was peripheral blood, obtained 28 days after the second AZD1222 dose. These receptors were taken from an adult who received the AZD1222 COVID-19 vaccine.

The CDR3 sequence is CASSSRGAYNSPLHF. Written as DNA, the CDR3 is TGTGCCAGCAGCTCCCGCGGAGCCTATAATTCACCCCTCCACTTT. The rearrangement uses TRBV6-6 and TRBJ1-6; D is ambiguous. The CDR3 contains 15 residues. The germline V gene encodes CDR1 MNHNY and CDR2 SVGAGI (reference sequence). Trimming pared 6 bases from V and 2 bases from J, leaving 11 bases between.

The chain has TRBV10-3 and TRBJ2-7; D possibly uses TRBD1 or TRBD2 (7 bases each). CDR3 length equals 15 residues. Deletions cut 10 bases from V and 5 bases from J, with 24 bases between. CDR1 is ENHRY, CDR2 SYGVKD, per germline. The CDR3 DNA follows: TGTGCCACAGGGGGGGCTAGCGGCCCAAGTAACGAGCAGTACTTC. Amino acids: CATGGASGPSNEQYF.

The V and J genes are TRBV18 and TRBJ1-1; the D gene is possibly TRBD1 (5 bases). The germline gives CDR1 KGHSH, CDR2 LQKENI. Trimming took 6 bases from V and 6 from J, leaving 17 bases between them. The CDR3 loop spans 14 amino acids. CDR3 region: CASSLLTVEPEAFF. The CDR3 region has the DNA TGTGCCAGCTCCCTGTTGACAGTGGAACCTGAAGCTTTCTTT.

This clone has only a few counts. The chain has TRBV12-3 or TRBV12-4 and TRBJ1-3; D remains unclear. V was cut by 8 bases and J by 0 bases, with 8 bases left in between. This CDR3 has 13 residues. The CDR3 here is CASRGGSGNTIYF. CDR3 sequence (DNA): TGTGCCAGCCGGGGAGGCTCTGGAAACACCATATATTTT.

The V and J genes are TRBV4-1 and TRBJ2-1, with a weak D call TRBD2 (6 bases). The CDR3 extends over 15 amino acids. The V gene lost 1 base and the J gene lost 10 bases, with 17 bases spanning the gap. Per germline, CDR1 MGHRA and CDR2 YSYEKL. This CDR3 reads CASSQGRGPAAEQFF. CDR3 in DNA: TGCGCCAGCAGCCAAGGGCGGGGACCGGCTGCGGAGCAGTTCTTC.

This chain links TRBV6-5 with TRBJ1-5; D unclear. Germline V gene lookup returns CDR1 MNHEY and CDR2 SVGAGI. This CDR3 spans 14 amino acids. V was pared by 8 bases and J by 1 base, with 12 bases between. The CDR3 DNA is TGTGCCAGCCAAATGACGGGGAGCAATCAGCCCCAGCATTTT. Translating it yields CASQMTGSNQPQHF.